The clone carrying this T cell receptor beta chain was seen a few times. In the original processing: By means of reference gene primer amplification, nucleated cell counts were estimated. Assay: immunoSEQ multiplex PCR; the TCRdb copy retains only in-frame clones and omits some. The DNA gave D and trimming, while V, J and clone size come from that table. The sample comprises fewer than 250,000 clones, around 81% of which are singletons, and approximately 9% rests with the top ten. This sample was taken from a study of blood T cell repertoires in COVID-19. Turning to the study itself: The samples span acute and convalescent COVID-19 from the United States, Italy and Spain.

In germline, CDR1 is DFQATT, CDR2 SNEGSKA (reference sequence). The CDR3 has 14 residues. Trimming left V 3 bases short and J 2 bases short, with 11 bases between. The sequenced sample consisted of PBMCs or T cells enriched from blood (not recorded which). This sequence originates from a woman aged 50 to 60 with acute COVID-19. The chain recombines TRBV20-1 with TRBJ1-3; D not resolved. The CDR3 DNA follows: TGCAGTGCTAGTTTCACCGGGGCTGGAAACACCATATATTTT. This translates into CSASFTGAGNTIYF.